This is a list of T cell receptor beta chains from one sample in a study of T cell responses to AZD1222 COVID-19 vaccine. Assay used: immunoSEQ multiplex PCR; TCRdb lists only in-frame clones, some missing. The table has about 45,000 clones, about 80% seen once. This specimen consisted of peripheral blood, obtained 28 days after the second dose of the MenACWY control vaccine. Receptors were obtained from an adult who received the MenACWY meningococcal vaccine as a control. Each CDR3 is given with its conserved first and last residue. Fields, in order: J gene, V gene, clone size, D gene, CDR3 DNA, CDR3 protein. The D gene is left open where the match is weak. Clone size appears in some rows only: once, few, many, or a class for an expanded clone.

J gene: TRBJ2-7; V gene: TRBV28; clone size: -; D gene: TRBD1; CDR3 DNA: TGTGCCAGCAGCCCAGGGACAGCGAGCTCCTACGAGCAGTACTTC; CDR3 protein: CASSPGTASSYEQYF
J gene: TRBJ2-3; V gene: TRBV5-1; clone size: -; D gene: TRBD1; CDR3 DNA: TGCGCCAGCAGCCGCGGACAGGGGGATACAGATACGCAGTATTTT; CDR3 protein: CASSRGQGDTDTQYF
J gene: TRBJ2-7; V gene: TRBV5-1; clone size: large; D gene: TRBD1; CDR3 DNA: TGCGCCAGCAGCTTGGGCCACCGGGACAGCTCCTACGAGCAGTACTTC; CDR3 protein: CASSLGHRDSSYEQYF
J gene: TRBJ2-5; V gene: TRBV2; clone size: -; D gene: -; CDR3 DNA: TGTGCCAGCAGTCTTCCGGGGACCCAGTACTTC; CDR3 protein: CASSLPGTQYF
J gene: TRBJ2-7; V gene: TRBV3-1/TRBV3-2; clone size: few; D gene: -; CDR3 DNA: TGTGCCAGCAGCCAAGTAGACGGGTACGAGCAGTACTTC; CDR3 protein: CASSQVDGYEQYF
J gene: TRBJ1-1; V gene: TRBV10-2; clone size: -; D gene: -; CDR3 DNA: TGCGCCAGCAGGATGGGACATTCGAACACTGAAGCTTTCTTT; CDR3 protein: CASRMGHSNTEAFF
J gene: TRBJ1-2; V gene: TRBV5-6; clone size: -; D gene: -; CDR3 DNA: TGTGCCAGCAGCCCCCCGGGGCCAATCTATGGCTACACCTTC; CDR3 protein: CASSPPGPIYGYTF
J gene: TRBJ2-7; V gene: TRBV6-6; clone size: -; D gene: -; CDR3 DNA: TGTGCCAGCCAAGTGGACGTATCCTACGAGCAGTACTTC; CDR3 protein: CASQVDVSYEQYF
J gene: TRBJ2-7; V gene: TRBV7-8; clone size: -; D gene: TRBD2; CDR3 DNA: TGTGCCAGCAGCTTAGAGGCGGGAGCGAACTACGAGCAGTACTTC; CDR3 protein: CASSLEAGANYEQYF
J gene: TRBJ1-1; V gene: TRBV6-5; clone size: -; D gene: TRBD1; CDR3 DNA: TGTGCCAGCAGCCTCAGGGGGCGCGACACTGAAGCTTTCTTT; CDR3 protein: CASSLRGRDTEAFF
J gene: TRBJ2-3; V gene: TRBV28; clone size: -; D gene: TRBD2; CDR3 DNA: TGTGCCAGCAGTTTAGGCGGGAGGGCGGCAGATACGCAGTATTTT; CDR3 protein: CASSLGGRAADTQYF
J gene: TRBJ2-7; V gene: TRBV28; clone size: -; D gene: TRBD2; CDR3 DNA: TGTGCCAGCAGTACCCCAGCGGGAGTTCAGTACGAGCAGTACTTC; CDR3 protein: CASSTPAGVQYEQYF
J gene: TRBJ1-3; V gene: TRBV6-5; clone size: -; D gene: -; CDR3 DNA: TGTGCCAGCAGTTACTCGATCCCCGAGGCGGGAAACACCATATATTTT; CDR3 protein: CASSYSIPEAGNTIYF
J gene: TRBJ2-1; V gene: TRBV28; clone size: -; D gene: TRBD1; CDR3 DNA: TGTGCCAGCAGTTTGCACACGACAGGGAGCTCCTACAATGAGCAGTTCTTC; CDR3 protein: CASSLHTTGSSYNEQFF
J gene: TRBJ1-2; V gene: TRBV18; clone size: -; D gene: TRBD1; CDR3 DNA: TGTGCCAGCTCACCCCCGGGACAGGGTGGCGGCTACACCTTC; CDR3 protein: CASSPPGQGGGYTF
J gene: TRBJ2-5; V gene: TRBV18; clone size: once; D gene: TRBD1; CDR3 DNA: TGTGCCAGCTCACAAAACAGGGGAGAGACCCAGTACTTC; CDR3 protein: CASSQNRGETQYF
J gene: TRBJ1-1; V gene: TRBV6-1; clone size: -; D gene: -; CDR3 DNA: TGTGCCAGCAGTGAAAGGGACAACACTGAAGCTTTCTTT; CDR3 protein: CASSERDNTEAFF
J gene: TRBJ1-6; V gene: TRBV5-1; clone size: few; D gene: -; CDR3 DNA: TGCGCCAGCAGCTTGGATAGCAATTCACCCCTCCACTTT; CDR3 protein: CASSLDSNSPLHF
J gene: TRBJ2-3; V gene: TRBV7-2; clone size: few; D gene: -; CDR3 DNA: TGTGCCAGCAGTCTCACAGGCGCAGATACGCAGTATTTT; CDR3 protein: CASSLTGADTQYF
J gene: TRBJ2-1; V gene: TRBV25-1; clone size: once; D gene: TRBD1; CDR3 DNA: TGTGCCAGCAGTGAAGACAGGGAACAGTTCTTC; CDR3 protein: CASSEDREQFF
J gene: TRBJ1-1; V gene: TRBV7-9; clone size: -; D gene: -; CDR3 DNA: TGTGCCAGCAGTTCCCCTCGCACTGAAGCTTTCTTT; CDR3 protein: CASSSPRTEAFF
J gene: TRBJ2-1; V gene: TRBV5-1; clone size: -; D gene: TRBD2; CDR3 DNA: TGCGCCAGCAGCTTGGGCGGGACTAGCGGGAGGTCTGAGCAGTTCTTC; CDR3 protein: CASSLGGTSGRSEQFF
J gene: TRBJ1-6; V gene: TRBV10-3; clone size: -; D gene: -; CDR3 DNA: TGTGCCACAACTTTAAGCTCCTATAATTCACCCCTCCACTTT; CDR3 protein: CATTLSSYNSPLHF
J gene: TRBJ2-5; V gene: TRBV18; clone size: -; D gene: -; CDR3 DNA: TGTGCCAGCTCTCCCGTGGGGGGAGTCCAAGAGACCCAGTACTTC; CDR3 protein: CASSPVGGVQETQYF
J gene: TRBJ1-2; V gene: TRBV25-1; clone size: -; D gene: -; CDR3 DNA: TGTGCCAGCAGTGGCCTACAGGGCTACTATGGCTACACCTTC; CDR3 protein: CASSGLQGYYGYTF
J gene: TRBJ2-2; V gene: TRBV2; clone size: -; D gene: TRBD2; CDR3 DNA: TGTGCCAGCAGACGCGGGGGGGCGAACACCGGGGAGCTGTTTTTT; CDR3 protein: CASRRGGANTGELFF
J gene: TRBJ1-1; V gene: TRBV5-6; clone size: -; D gene: -; CDR3 DNA: TGTGCCAGCAGCCCCGAGGAGAACACTGAAGCTTTCTTT; CDR3 protein: CASSPEENTEAFF
J gene: TRBJ1-4; V gene: TRBV30; clone size: -; D gene: TRBD1; CDR3 DNA: TGTGCCTGGAAACAGGGGACAGCACTGAATGAAAAACTGTTTTTT; CDR3 protein: CAWKQGTALNEKLFF
J gene: TRBJ2-7; V gene: TRBV2; clone size: few; D gene: -; CDR3 DNA: TGTGCCAGCAGTGCTCCTCTGGAGCAGTACTTC; CDR3 protein: CASSAPLEQYF
J gene: TRBJ2-2; V gene: TRBV7-2; clone size: -; D gene: -; CDR3 DNA: TGTGCCAGCAGCGGTGGGGTAGGCGGGGAGCTGTTTTTT; CDR3 protein: CASSGGVGGELFF
J gene: TRBJ2-5; V gene: TRBV7-2; clone size: -; D gene: -; CDR3 DNA: TGTGCCAGCAGCTTAGAACTAGTGATTTCGGAGACCCAGTACTTC; CDR3 protein: CASSLELVISETQYF
J gene: TRBJ2-1; V gene: TRBV15; clone size: -; D gene: -; CDR3 DNA: TGTGCCACCAGCTTGAACCTGGGGAGTGAGCAGTTCTTC; CDR3 protein: CATSLNLGSEQFF
J gene: TRBJ2-7; V gene: TRBV12-5; clone size: -; D gene: -; CDR3 DNA: TGTGCTAGTGGTTTGGTACTTGCTAGCGACTCCTACGAGCAGTACTTC; CDR3 protein: CASGLVLASDSYEQYF
J gene: TRBJ1-5; V gene: TRBV19; clone size: -; D gene: -; CDR3 DNA: TGTGCCAGTACTGCGTTGGGGGGAGGACAGCCCCAGCATTTT; CDR3 protein: CASTALGGGQPQHF
J gene: TRBJ2-1; V gene: TRBV12-5; clone size: few; D gene: -; CDR3 DNA: TGTGCTAGTCAAGGGGCCCTCTCCTACAATGAGCAGTTCTTC; CDR3 protein: CASQGALSYNEQFF
J gene: TRBJ1-2; V gene: TRBV18; clone size: -; D gene: -; CDR3 DNA: TGTGCCAGCTCACCGGACACCACCTGGGGGGGCTACACCTTC; CDR3 protein: CASSPDTTWGGYTF
J gene: TRBJ1-4; V gene: TRBV6-1; clone size: few; D gene: TRBD1; CDR3 DNA: TGTGCCAGCAGTGAAGCCGGGACAGGGATGTCTCGTGAAAAACTGTTTTTT; CDR3 protein: CASSEAGTGMSREKLFF
J gene: TRBJ1-1; V gene: TRBV18; clone size: -; D gene: -; CDR3 DNA: TGTGCCAGCTCACCCCCTTCGCTCCGCGGCCTTACTACCCAGGGGGCTTTCTTT; CDR3 protein: CASSPPSLRGLTTQGAFF
J gene: TRBJ1-1; V gene: TRBV7-6; clone size: -; D gene: -; CDR3 DNA: TGTGCCAGCAGCCCCCCTGGGGGAGGAAAGAACACTGAAGCTTTCTTT; CDR3 protein: CASSPPGGGKNTEAFF
J gene: TRBJ1-5; V gene: TRBV6-2/TRBV6-3; clone size: few; D gene: -; CDR3 DNA: TGTGCCAGCAGTGCCGACAGCCTAAATCAGCCCCAGCATTTT; CDR3 protein: CASSADSLNQPQHF
J gene: TRBJ1-2; V gene: TRBV19; clone size: -; D gene: TRBD1; CDR3 DNA: TGTGCCAGCCAAACAGGGGTCTATGGCTACACCTTC; CDR3 protein: CASQTGVYGYTF
J gene: TRBJ2-3; V gene: TRBV27; clone size: -; D gene: -; CDR3 DNA: TGTGCCAGCAGTTTTACCGGGGTTGCCGTAGATACGCAGTATTTT; CDR3 protein: CASSFTGVAVDTQYF
J gene: TRBJ2-5; V gene: TRBV11-2; clone size: -; D gene: TRBD2; CDR3 DNA: TGTGCCAGCAGCTCCCAGGGGCGGGGGGTACAAGAGACCCAGTACTTC; CDR3 protein: CASSSQGRGVQETQYF
J gene: TRBJ1-2; V gene: TRBV28; clone size: -; D gene: TRBD1; CDR3 DNA: TGTGCCAGCAGTTTAACAGGGGAGAATGTGGACTATGGCTACACCTTC; CDR3 protein: CASSLTGENVDYGYTF
J gene: TRBJ1-1; V gene: TRBV19; clone size: -; D gene: TRBD1; CDR3 DNA: TGTGCCAGTAGTATCCCAGGGGGCGGCACTGAAGCTTTCTTT; CDR3 protein: CASSIPGGGTEAFF
J gene: TRBJ2-5; V gene: TRBV2; clone size: -; D gene: -; CDR3 DNA: TGTGCCAGCAGTGAATCGGGGGAGAAGACCCAGTACTTC; CDR3 protein: CASSESGEKTQYF
J gene: TRBJ2-7; V gene: TRBV7-9; clone size: -; D gene: -; CDR3 DNA: TGTGCCAGCAGCTTAAATCCCCAACGACAGGTCTACGAGCAGTACTTC; CDR3 protein: CASSLNPQRQVYEQYF
J gene: TRBJ1-2; V gene: TRBV20-1; clone size: -; D gene: -; CDR3 DNA: TGCAGTGCCCCAGGAAAATATGGCTACACCTTC; CDR3 protein: CSAPGKYGYTF
J gene: TRBJ1-1; V gene: TRBV20-1; clone size: -; D gene: -; CDR3 DNA: TGCAGTGCTAGACTACTAGAAGCTTTCTTT; CDR3 protein: CSARLLEAFF
J gene: TRBJ2-3; V gene: TRBV9; clone size: -; D gene: -; CDR3 DNA: TGTGCCAGCAGCCTTTCAGATACGCAGTATTTT; CDR3 protein: CASSLSDTQYF
J gene: TRBJ1-5; V gene: TRBV6-5; clone size: once; D gene: -; CDR3 DNA: TGTGCCAGCAGTTACTCGGGCGCGGGCGGGCAGCCCCAGCATTTT; CDR3 protein: CASSYSGAGGQPQHF